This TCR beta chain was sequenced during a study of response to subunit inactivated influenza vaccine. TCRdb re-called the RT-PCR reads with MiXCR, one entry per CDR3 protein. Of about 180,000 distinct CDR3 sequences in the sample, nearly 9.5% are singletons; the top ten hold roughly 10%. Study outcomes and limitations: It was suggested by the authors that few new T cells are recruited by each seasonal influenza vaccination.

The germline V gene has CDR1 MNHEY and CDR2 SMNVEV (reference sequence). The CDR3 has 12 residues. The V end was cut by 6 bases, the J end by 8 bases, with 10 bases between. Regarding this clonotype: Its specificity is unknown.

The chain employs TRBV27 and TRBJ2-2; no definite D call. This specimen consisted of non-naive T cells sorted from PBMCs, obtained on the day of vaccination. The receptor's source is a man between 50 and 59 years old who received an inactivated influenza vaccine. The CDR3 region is CASSPVLGELFF. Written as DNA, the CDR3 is TGTGCCAGCAGCCCGGTCTTGGGGGAGCTGTTTTTT.